This T cell receptor beta chain was recovered during a study of blood T cells in healthy people across ages. Study-wide results and limits: The fall in TCR beta diversity per million T cells was roughly linear with age. Both naive CD4+ cell counts and diversity were greater in long-lived donors than in aged donors.

This clonotype was observed a few times. Its specificity is unknown. V dropped 7 bases and J dropped 2 bases, with 17 bases sitting between them. This CDR3 has 15 amino acids. Germline-derived CDR1 and CDR2 are MGHDK and SYGVNS. Primed by a sample-barcoded 5' primer and a J-beta primer mix, a second PCR proceeded for roughly 6 to 12 cycles. TCRdb reprocessed the 5' RACE reads via MiXCR and lists one record per CDR3 protein. In the table there are approximately 2,000,000 distinct CDR3 sequences, 35% to 50% of which are singletons. The study recruited healthy Caucasian donors from Russia who were aged about 6 to 100. At least 6 million PBMCs were isolated per sample.

Sequencing was carried out using blood. V gene TRBV25-1 combines with J gene TRBJ1-1; D not resolved. This TCR was sampled from a human donor in good health. The CDR3 nucleotides are TGTGCCAGCACCTCCTACGGAGGCAGAAACACTGAAGCTTTCTTT. Encoded protein: CASTSYGGRNTEAFF.